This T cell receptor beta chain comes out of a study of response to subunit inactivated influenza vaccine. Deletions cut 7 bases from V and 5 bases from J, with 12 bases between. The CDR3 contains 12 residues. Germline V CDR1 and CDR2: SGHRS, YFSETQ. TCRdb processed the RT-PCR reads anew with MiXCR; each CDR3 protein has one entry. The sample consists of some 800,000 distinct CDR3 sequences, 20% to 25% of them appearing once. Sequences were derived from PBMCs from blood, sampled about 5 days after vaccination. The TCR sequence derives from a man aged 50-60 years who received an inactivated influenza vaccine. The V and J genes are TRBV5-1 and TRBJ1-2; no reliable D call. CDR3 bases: TGCGCCAGCCACGACCCGGCTTATGGCTACACCTTC. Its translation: CASHDPAYGYTF.